This T cell receptor beta chain was identified during a study of human T cells and chemical hapten exposure. The library gave individual cDNA molecules unique molecular identifiers. A single record per CDR3 protein comes from TCRdb applying MiXCR to the RACE reads. The sample comprises about 97,000 distinct CDR3 sequences, 25% to 35% of which are singletons, and about a tenth rests with the top ten. Losses at the gene ends were 7 bases for V and 3 bases for J; bases not matched to a gene: 3. The CDR3 length is 12 residues. Time point: patch test 3, about 24 weeks after DPC sensitization. Treatment meaning: therapeutic diphenylcyclopropenone sensitization with weekly scalp DPC. The starting material, unfractionated whole blood, was used for total RNA extraction.

This receptor was identified in a man aged 35 to 55 with alopecia areata. Some clones in this sample may be carry-over from other donors' samples. V usage is TRBV12-3 or TRBV12-4 and J usage is TRBJ2-7; 7 positions match TRBD1. Here the sequenced sample was whole blood, taken in connection with sensitization to the hapten diphenylcyclopropenone (DPC). The CDR3 is CASTRDSYEQYF. Written as DNA, the CDR3 is TGTGCCAGCACCAGGGACAGCTACGAGCAGTACTTC.